A selection of T cell receptor delta chains follows, all from one sample in a study of Vδ1+ human thymocytes. TCRdb reanalysed the multiplex PCR reads via CATT. The sample lists more than 45,000 delta-chain clones, more than 12% seen once, with approximately 0.4% in the top ten. Sample: Vdelta1+ gamma-delta thymocytes from the thymus. These receptors were collected from a girl under two years old who had congenital heart surgery. The CDR3 runs from the conserved cysteine through the conserved F or W. Fields, in order: clone size, D gene, V gene, CDR3 protein. The D gene is left open where the match is weak. Size tells how often a clone was seen (once, few, many) or the class of an expanded clone, and some rows leave it out.

>NA|NA|TRDV1
CALGAMLPTVKLIF
>few|TRDD3|TRDV1
CALGELSYGHWGIRPTRGTDKLIF
>few|TRDD3|TRDV1
CALGESSYEENWGILTAQLFF
>NA|TRDD2|TRDV1
CALGEGCLPNEGGSKTDKLIF
>few|NA|TRDV1
CALGCEQALYTDKLIF
>few|NA|TRDV1
CALGEARPGSGRKLIF
>few|NA|TRDV1
CALGENNRLNTDKLIF
>few|NA|TRDV1
CALGTAPEGWEYTDKLIF
>once|TRDD3|TRDV1
CALGESYAGGYPYTDKLIF
>few|TRDD2|TRDV1
CALGDAEGLPNLGGKYTDKLIF
>medium-sized|TRDD3|TRDV2
CACPPRYPLLGDTVFDKLIF
>few|TRDD3|TRDV1
CALGEPGSTGGYRYTDKLIF
>NA|TRDD3|TRAV29/DV5
CAAPSVWGILGHTDKLIF
>NA|TRDD3|TRDV1
CALGETLGLGDTDKLIF
>NA|NA|TRDV1
CALGTDRDKLIF
>few|TRDD3|TRDV1
CALGEVSYWGTLIGYTDKLIF
>NA|TRDD3|TRDV1
CALGELTLYDLGDCGRYTDKLIF
>few|TRDD3|TRDV1
CALGDLFVPILGDITGRGTDKLIF
>few|TRDD3|TRDV2
CACRTWLGDTKADKLIF
>NA|TRDD3|TRDV1
CALGERRRPNWGIRDKLIF
>NA|NA|TRDV1
CALGAPLVDRGGRLIF
>few|NA|TRDV1
CALGPLNPEDKLIF
>few|NA|TRDV1
CALGPPPDIDDKLIF
>few|TRDD3|TRDV1
CALGEPGQGGTTYGRLGGEYTDKLIF
>few|TRDD3|TRDV1
CALGELLHWGTHYTDKLIF
>few|TRDD2|TRAV29/DV5
CAASGLGTSYAPMYTDKLIF
>NA|NA|TRDV1
CALGEGPLLTTDKLIF
>few|TRDD3|TRDV1
CALGELEPWPFRYWGPFTDKLIF
>NA|TRDD3|TRDV1
CALGEETRLGDLTDKLIF
>few|TRDD3|TRDV1
CALGETLSELGDPNTDKLIF
>few|TRDD3|TRDV1
CALGELSLPRLGDIPYTDKLIF
>NA|NA|TRDV1
CALGELFLPTTGLPPYTDKLIF
>medium-sized|NA|TRDV2
CACDTTGLDKLIF
>few|TRDD3|TRDV1
CALGSQALHQHTGGYANYRKLIF
>few|TRDD3|TRDV1
CALGEPGVDTIGRGIRYHTDKLIF
>NA|TRDD3|TRDV1
CALGEPNPSSILGDNGPDKLIF
>medium-sized|TRDD3|TRDV2
CACEGSRLGDGMCTDKLIF
>NA|TRDD2|TRDV1
CALGERFPSYSTRERGTDKLIF
>NA|NA|TRDV1
CALGELIHNRCTDKLIF
>NA|NA|TRDV1
CALGQAPSPETKLIF
>NA|NA|TRDV1
CALGQQGCTDKLIF
>few|TRDD3|TRDV1
CALGGSFLGDLYTDKLIF
>NA|TRDD3|TRDV1
CALGELWSSYGDWGIHTDKLIF
>few|NA|TRDV1
CALGGDAGEGGTDKLIF
>NA|TRDD3|TRDV1
CALGDSALLHWGIPSDKLIF
>few|TRDD3|TRDV1
CALGEKGSSGGYAGYTDKLIF
>few|NA|TRDV2
CACDDLVGLTQQTDKLIF
>few|TRDD3|TRDV1
CALGRTMGEPWCTDKLIF
>NA|TRDD3|TRDV1
CALGDWSVGDTDKLIF
>NA|NA|TRDV1
CALGEPKIRRWGYTDKLIF
>NA|NA|TRDV1
CALGELFNNFSSLWTDKLIF
>NA|TRDD3|TRDV1
CALGRGGYGDKLIF
>NA|NA|TRDV1
CALGNKMGAYSTDKLIF
>few|NA|TRDV1
CALGGSFLRTGDDKLIF
>few|NA|TRDV1
CALGDQAAGNNFTDKLIF
>few|TRDD3|TRDV1
CALGERRESLGDTKLIF
>NA|NA|TRDV1
CALGGPGAPMEIKYTDKLIF
>few|TRDD3|TRDV1
CALGEPPSNRILGDNPDKLIF
>few|NA|TRDV1
CALGPFYTDKLIF
>NA|NA|TRDV1
CALGEPTDLPKQRRYWGPRDKLIF